The present T cell receptor (beta chain) was sequenced within a study of cytotoxic CD8 clonotypes in ibrutinib-treated CLL. Clones were sequenced by immunoSEQ multiplex PCR, and TCRdb holds only the in-frame ones, with some missing. The sample carries about 150,000 clones, about 80% recorded once. V was pared by 4 bases and J by 7 bases, with 15 bases between. The CDR3 is 15 residues long. The germline V gene encodes CDR1 SGDLS and CDR2 YYNGEE. The TCR originated in a human donor with chronic lymphocytic leukemia. The sequences come from PBMCs, collected after 24 months of ibrutinib treatment. This chain joins TRBV9 and TRBJ1-6; TRBD1 might be the D (6 bases). CDR3 amino acids: CASSSRAQGNSPLHF. CDR3 coding DNA: TGTGCCAGCAGCTCCCGGGCCCAGGGGAATTCACCCCTCCACTTT.